The subject of this entry is one TCR beta chain. The target antigen is unknown. Reasons for excluding patients were uncontrolled infection, other autoimmune disease, pregnancy or lactation. Diagnoses rested on clinical symptoms, serum thyroxine and TRAb, thyroid ultrasound and orbital computed tomography. These data originate in a study of T cells in Graves' hyperthyroidism and ophthalmopathy. Study-level points and caveats: Ophthalmopathy could be told apart from stable hyperthyroidism with a 13 V-J model. In the blood, most expanded thyroid clonotypes above 0.001 appeared as well.

CDR3 length equals 16 residues. Germline CDR1 is ENHRY and CDR2 is SYGVKD. The V end lost 10 bases, the J end lost 0 bases, and 19 bases lay between the germline ends. Amplification of TCR beta CDR3 regions used RNA as the template. In the first-round RT-PCR of the TCR CDR3, the HTBI primer set was used. One entry per CDR3 protein results from TCRdb running MiXCR on the multiplex PCR reads. The table has fewer than 650,000 distinct CDR3 sequences, approximately 48% seen once. The sequence was obtained from an adult woman with Graves' disease, either hyperthyroidism or ophthalmopathy (not recorded which). Material for sequencing was peripheral blood or thyroid tissue (not recorded which). V is TRBV10-3 and J is TRBJ1-3; no reliable D call. This CDR3 reads CASSPRTEGSGNTIYF. CDR3 DNA sequence: TGTGCCAGCTCACCACGCACGGAGGGCTCTGGAAACACCATATATTTT.